The present TCR beta chain was sequenced within a study of T cells in Graves' hyperthyroidism and ophthalmopathy. The wider study: Peripheral blood draws took place at initial diagnosis, ahead of any treatment.

The patients, who ranged from 18 to 65 in age, presented with newly diagnosed hyperthyroidism lasting under 2 months. Based on clinical symptoms, serum thyroxine and TRAb, thyroid ultrasound and orbital computed tomography, diagnoses were reached. Preceding any ophthalmopathy symptoms, the blood sample dates from first hyperthyroidism diagnosis. This clonotype has a count of ten or more. The source material, RNA transcripts, was used to amplify TCR beta CDR3 regions. A set of HTBI primers served as the primers for a first-round RT-PCR of the TCR CDR3. MiXCR, applied by TCRdb to the multiplex PCR reads, yields one record per CDR3 protein. The sample includes 550,000 to 650,000 distinct CDR3 sequences, approximately 14% of them seen just once. Sequenced input: blood. The receptor was derived from a woman aged 30 to 39 with Graves' hyperthyroidism that later progressed to Graves' ophthalmopathy.

The CDR3 nucleotides read TGTGCCAGCAGCTTGTCAATCTCAACCGGGGAGCTGTTTTTT. Its translation: CASSLSISTGELFF. The chain carries TRBV7-2 and TRBJ2-2; D is uncertain. This CDR3 region has 14 residues. In germline, CDR1 is SGHTA, CDR2 FQGNSA. V was pared by 3 bases and J by 5 bases, with 10 bases between.